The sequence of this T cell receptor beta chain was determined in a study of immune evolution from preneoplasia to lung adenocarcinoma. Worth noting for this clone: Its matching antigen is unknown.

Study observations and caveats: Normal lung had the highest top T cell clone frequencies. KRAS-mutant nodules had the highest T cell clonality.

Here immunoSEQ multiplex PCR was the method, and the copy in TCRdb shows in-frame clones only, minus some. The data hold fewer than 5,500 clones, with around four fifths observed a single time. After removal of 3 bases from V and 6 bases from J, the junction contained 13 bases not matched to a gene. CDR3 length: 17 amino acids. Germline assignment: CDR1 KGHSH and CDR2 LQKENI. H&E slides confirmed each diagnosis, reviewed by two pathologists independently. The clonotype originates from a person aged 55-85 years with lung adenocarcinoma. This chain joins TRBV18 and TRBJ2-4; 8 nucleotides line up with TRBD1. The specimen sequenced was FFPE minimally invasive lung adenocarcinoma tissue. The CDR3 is CASSPSYWTGTGNIQYF. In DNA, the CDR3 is TGTGCCAGCTCACCTTCTTACTGGACAGGGACCGGAAACATTCAGTACTTC.